The T cell receptor (beta chain) described here comes from a study of CD8+ T cells in alopecia areata (dated by TCRdb to 2017 to 2018). As for the study more broadly: Treated patients were enrolled in an open-label pilot trial of oral tofacitinib, 5 to 10 mg twice daily, for moderate-to-severe alopecia areata. Tofacitinib was given for 6 to 18 months, followed by 6 months of follow-up off drug to assess delayed response and recurrence. The SALT score, which quantifies the percentage of affected scalp surface area, was used to measure disease severity in treated patients. To study T cell clonal expansion in alopecia areata, the researchers applied high-throughput TCRbeta sequencing to both the C3H/HeJ mouse model and human patients. Human TCRbeta sequencing covered scalp tissue and sorted CD4+ and CD8+ peripheral blood T cells from patchy and totalis/universalis alopecia areata patients and healthy controls. Biopsies were taken from tofacitinib-treated patients at baseline and at 4 and 24 weeks of treatment, and a later scalp biopsy was taken in several of the tofacitinib-treated patients. Scalp clonality was compared across normal scalp (n=4), patchy alopecia areata scalp (n=8), and alopecia totalis/universalis scalp (n=8). RNA was obtained with the PAXgene miRNA kit for fixed scalp, the miRNeasy kit for PBMCs, and the RNeasy kit for mouse skin. TCRbeta CDR3 regions were amplified by immunoSEQ multiplex PCR with 35 Vbeta forward and 13 Jbeta reverse primers.

Library construction relied on the immunoSEQ multiplex PCR assay. RNA was extracted from all samples and reverse transcribed into cDNA, which served as template for TCR sequencing. First-strand cDNA was synthesized with SuperScript III using a 2:1 mix of oligo-dT and random hexamers. Amplification bias was assessed with a synthetic immune receptor repertoire, and residual bias was removed computationally. Under the source paper's analysis protocol: After raw reads were preprocessed to remove errors, the CDR3 was defined following IMGT conventions as running from the conserved cysteine to phenylalanine. To get clonality, Shannon entropy was normalized by log2 of the number of productive unique TCRs and the result was subtracted from 1. Whether scalp clones were CD4 or CD8 was inferred by matching scalp TCRbeta sequences against CD4 and CD8 repertoires sorted from blood. Entries here come from immuneACCESS through TCRdb and include only in-frame sequences with V and J called. Some clones fail to appear in such tables; in the studies checked, an unresolved V gene covers under half of the shortfall, and the cause of the remainder is unknown. D and trimming were read from the DNA, whereas the V and J calls and clone size are those reported in that table. This sample gives 150,000 to 200,000 clones in total; about 53% of them show up just once. The ten largest clonotypes hold roughly a tenth of the sample.

The investigation overall reported the following: TCR sequences shared between patients were less clear than in mice, possibly partly because of HLA diversity in the patient population. Unlike mouse skin, where gammadelta T cells dominate, normal human skin contains resident alphabeta T cells that get sequenced too, which complicates analysis of the scalp TCR repertoire. With tofacitinib, both scalp clonality and the number of expanded CD8+ clones among the top 100 scalp clones went down significantly. Because the treated cohort was small and had just a single nonresponder, larger studies are needed to establish links between baseline CD8+ expansion and response. During tofacitinib treatment, many expanded lesional clones remained in scalp and blood, and this persistence may partly explain relapse after treatment is stopped. Compared with normal scalp, lesional scalp had higher clonality and more expanded CD8+ clones, particularly in alopecia totalis/universalis, a pattern that suggests antigenic drive.

Interpreted using the paper, the time point label stands for: 20 to 30 weeks on oral tofacitinib. Interpreted using the paper, the treatment or condition label stands for: oral pan-JAK inhibitor, 5-10 mg twice daily. Lesional scalp punch biopsies and peripheral blood were obtained from alopecia areata patients. PBMCs were separated by density centrifugation and stained for CD3, CD4 and CD8, after which CD4+ and CD8+ T cells were sorted on a FACSAria. According to the germline V gene, CDR1 reads MGHDK and CDR2 reads SYGVNS. The CDR3 starts with the cysteine, ends with the phenylalanine, and has 14 residues. The only DNA kept is the CDR3, 42 bases in frame from the first base. V is shortened by 5 bases, J by 3 bases, and the region joining them spans 11 bases. Remarks on this clone: Its specific antigen is unknown. Base qualities are not at hand, and no much larger clone is one base apart.

The clonotype was recovered from a human donor with alopecia areata. This chain joins TRBV25-1 to TRBJ2-4; the D gene assignment is ambiguous. The material was CD8+ T cells sorted from blood, obtained at week 24, from a patient treated with tofacitinib. The DNA sequence is TGTGCCAGCAGTAACGAGTTGGACAAAAACATTCAGTACTTC. Its protein is CASSNELDKNIQYF.